The following is a TCR beta chain sequence with its context. This sample was included in a study of response to subunit inactivated influenza vaccine. A single record per CDR3 protein comes from TCRdb applying MiXCR to the RT-PCR reads. The sample has hundreds of thousands of distinct CDR3 sequences; about 10% are singletons. The CDR3 consists of 15 residues. V gave up 6 bases and J gave up 4 bases; unmatched junction bases: 5. The same sample was also used in a study of T cells expressing NK-cell markers. In that study: The authors made TCR beta cDNA libraries by 5'RACE template switching. This switching added a universal primer site and UMIs. HCMV seropositivity marked most of the eight sequenced donors; one was seronegative. Among the experiments, several used an anti-gamma-delta TCR antibody to restrict sorting to alpha-beta TCR T cells. Each of over 5 donors carried dominant NKG2C+ clonotypes accounting for roughly 1.0-7.5% of CD8+ T cells.

The chain combines TRBV12-3 or TRBV12-4 with TRBJ2-3; 12 bases agree with TRBD2. This clonotype was obtained from a man aged 45 to 65 who received an inactivated influenza vaccine. The input for sequencing was PBMCs from blood, taken on the day of vaccination. The CDR3: CASRPTSGGADTQYF. The CDR3 nucleotides read TGTGCCAGCAGACCGACTAGCGGGGGCGCAGATACGCAGTATTTT.